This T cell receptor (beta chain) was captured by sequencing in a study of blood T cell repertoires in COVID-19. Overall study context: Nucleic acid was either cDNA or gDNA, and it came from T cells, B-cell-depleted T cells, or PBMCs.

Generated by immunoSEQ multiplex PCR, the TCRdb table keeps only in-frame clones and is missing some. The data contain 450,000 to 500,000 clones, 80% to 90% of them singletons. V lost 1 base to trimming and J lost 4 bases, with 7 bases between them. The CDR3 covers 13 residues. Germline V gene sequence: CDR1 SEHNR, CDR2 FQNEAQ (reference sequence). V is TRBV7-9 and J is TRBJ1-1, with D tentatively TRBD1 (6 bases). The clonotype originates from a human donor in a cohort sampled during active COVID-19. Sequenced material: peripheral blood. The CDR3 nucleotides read TGTGCCAGCAGCTTAGGAGGGGGCACTGAAGCTTTCTTT. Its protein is CASSLGGGTEAFF.